This TCR beta chain was sequenced during a study of T cells in Graves' hyperthyroidism and ophthalmopathy. Using RNA transcripts as the source, TCR beta CDR3 regions were amplified. The HTBI primer set served for first-round RT-PCR of the TCR CDR3. TCRdb reanalysed the multiplex PCR reads using MiXCR and keeps one entry per CDR3 protein. The sample consists of fewer than 350,000 distinct CDR3 sequences, over 12% of them appearing once. The sample holds a few counts of this clonotype. CDR3 length equals 15 residues. Germline-derived CDR1 and CDR2 are ENHRY and SYGVKD. The V end lost 5 bases, the J end lost 5 bases, and 19 bases lay between the germline ends.

Sequenced material: blood. The receptor's source is a woman aged 50 to 65 with Graves' hyperthyroidism that later progressed to Graves' ophthalmopathy. The rearrangement uses TRBV10-3 and TRBJ2-7; TRBD2 is a possible D gene (5 bases). The CDR3, as DNA: TGTGCCATCAGTATAGACTCACCCGGGATTCACGAGCAGTACTTC. It translates to CAISIDSPGIHEQYF.